What follows describes a single TCR beta chain. The sample comes from a study of OX40 agonist ivuxolimab in advanced cancers. Whole-study context: Therapy given before enrollment (anti-PD-1, anti-PD-L1 or anti-CTLA-4) was allowed, and 40% had some. Three patients, one with hepatocellular carcinoma and two with cutaneous melanoma, responded partially.

No patient had autoimmune disease or received systemic immunosuppression. Blood specimens came from baseline, cycle 4 day 1, and cycle 7 day 1. The repertoire was sequenced with immunoSEQ multiplex PCR; TCRdb's copy has only in-frame clones and lacks some. The sample records about 87,000 clones, 87% being singletons. Trimming pared 1 base from V and 12 bases from J, leaving 12 bases between. The CDR3 contains 12 residues. Germline V gives CDR1 LNHDA, CDR2 SQIVND (reference sequence). The sequence was collected from an adult with an advanced solid tumor such as melanoma, head and neck, liver or kidney cancer. The chain links TRBV19 to TRBJ1-2; tentatively, D is TRBD1 (5 bases). Source: CD4+ or CD8+ T cells sorted from blood, taken in a trial of the OX40 agonist ivuxolimab. CDR3 loop: CASSIGGRPNTF. DNA for the CDR3: TGTGCCAGTAGTATAGGGGGCAGGCCAAACACCTTC. Based on the CDR3 plus reference TRBV19 and TRBJ1-2, the full variable domain is DGGITQSPKYLFRKEGQNVTLSCEQNLNHDAMYWYRQDPGQGLRLIYYSQIVNDFQKGDIAEGYSVSREKKESFPLTVTSAQKNPTAFYLCASSIGGRPNTFGSGTRLTVV.